Listed here is a single T cell receptor beta chain. The antigen is unknown. This sample was included in a study of cytomegalovirus exposure and HLA in healthy donors. Looking at the study overall: The 90 to 150 validation repertoires, a later analysis reported, used the same platform as the 700 or so repertoires from the first cohort. Study-wide results and caveats: Some public TCRs appeared in many individuals, while most sequences were rare.

With 1 base removed from V and 8 bases from J, the gap between germline ends came to 11 bases. CDR1 and CDR2 from the germline V gene are MNHEY and SMNVEV (reference sequence). The CDR3 is made up of 13 amino acids. Generated by immunoSEQ multiplex PCR, the TCRdb table keeps only in-frame clones and is missing some. Among about 56,000 clones listed, roughly 93% were seen once. Donors came from a validation cohort of about 110 subjects, distinct from the first 666-subject cohort. The chain employs TRBV27 and TRBJ1-1, with D possibly TRBD1 on 6 matching bases. The clonotype was recovered from a woman between 18 and 30 years old in good health and CMV-seropositive. Source material: PBMCs. The CDR3 is CASSLYAGTEAFF. In DNA, the CDR3 is TGTGCCAGCAGTTTATACGCAGGGACAGAAGCTTTCTTT.